The 10 T cell receptor beta chains presented below share a single source sample, sequenced in a study of blood T cell repertoires in COVID-19. Here immunoSEQ multiplex PCR was the method, and the copy in TCRdb shows in-frame clones only, minus some. Of around 130,000 clones listed, roughly four fifths are singletons. The sequenced sample consisted of PBMCs or T cells enriched from blood (not recorded which). The source of these receptors is a man between 40 and 49 years old with acute COVID-19.

The chain links TRBV19 to TRBJ1-1, with D unclear. V was pared by 5 bases and J by 8 bases, with 21 bases between. Germline-derived CDR1 and CDR2 are LNHDA and SQIVND (reference sequence). There are 15 residues in the CDR3. CDR3 sequence: CASSSFAGVLGEAFF. Written as DNA, the CDR3 is TGTGCCAGTAGTTCGTTCGCCGGCGTCCTCGGGGAAGCTTTCTTT. Together with reference TRBV19 and TRBJ1-1, the CDR3 gives the full variable domain: DGGITQSPKYLFRKEGQNVTLSCEQNLNHDAMYWYRQDPGQGLRLIYYSQIVNDFQKGDIAEGYSVSREKKESFPLTVTSAQKNPTAFYLCASSSFAGVLGEAFFGQGTRLTVV.

The chain couples TRBV27 to TRBJ1-6, with D tentatively TRBD1 (5 bases). Germline V gene data show CDR1 as MNHEY and CDR2 as SMNVEV (reference sequence). The CDR3 extends over 16 amino acids. V was cut by 5 bases and J by 10 bases, with 21 bases left in between. The DNA of the CDR3 is TGTGCCAGCAGTCCTCGCCAGGGAGGCTTGCGATCACCCCTCCACTTT. Translated, it gives CASSPRQGGLRSPLHF.

The V and J genes are TRBV5-1 and TRBJ1-3, with D possibly TRBD1 on 5 matching bases. Trimming took 7 bases from V and 0 from J, leaving 11 bases between them. This CDR3 comprises 14 residues. The germline gives CDR1 SGHRS, CDR2 YFSETQ. The CDR3 reads CASRQGNSGNTIYF. CDR3 coding DNA: TGCGCCAGCCGCCAGGGTAACTCTGGAAACACCATATATTTT. Complete variable domain (other parts from reference TRBV5-1 and TRBJ1-3): KAGVTQTPRYLIKTRGQQVTLSCSPISGHRSVSWYQQTPGQGLQFLFEYFSETQRNKGNFPGRFSGRQFSNSRSEMNVSTLELGDSALYLCASRQGNSGNTIYFGEGSWLTVV.

V gene TRBV18 combines with J gene TRBJ2-3; unclear D gene. Germline V gene lookup returns CDR1 KGHSH and CDR2 LQKENI. With 3 bases removed from V and 5 bases from J, the gap between germline ends came to 12 bases. The CDR3 consists of 14 residues. The CDR3 DNA sequence: TGTGCCAGCTCACCCCTATCAGAGGTAGATACGCAGTATTTT. Residues: CASSPLSEVDTQYF.

This rearrangement joins TRBV19 to TRBJ2-5, with 8 bases fitting TRBD2. The germline gives CDR1 LNHDA, CDR2 SQIVND (reference sequence). The J segment lost 1 base and the V segment lost 2 bases, leaving 6 bases of the junction unmatched. The CDR3 sequence is 16 residues long. For the CDR3, the DNA is TGTGCCAGTAGTATAATTCCGGCGGGGGGCCAAGAGACCCAGTACTTC. Protein: CASSIIPAGGQETQYF.

The gene calls are TRBV9 and TRBJ1-3; D is ambiguous. The CDR3 loop spans 17 amino acids. Germline CDR1 and CDR2: SGDLS and YYNGEE. V shed 0 bases and J shed 0 bases, with 13 bases lying between them. The CDR3 DNA sequence: TGTGCCAGCAGCGTAGGGAGTCGGCGTCACTCTGGAAACACCATATATTTT. It codes for CASSVGSRRHSGNTIYF.

This chain links TRBV2 with TRBJ2-6, with D possibly TRBD1 on 5 matching bases. Looked up from germline, CDR1 is SNHLY and CDR2 is FYNNEI. Trimming pared 4 bases from V and 0 bases from J, leaving 7 bases between. This CDR3 has 15 residues. This chain's CDR3 is CASSGQISGANVLTF. The CDR3 nucleotides are TGTGCCAGCAGTGGACAGATCTCTGGGGCCAACGTCCTGACTTTC.

This clone was seen only once. CDR3 loop: CAPKRGRYSNQPQHF. CDR3 nucleotide sequence: TGTGCCCCAAAACGGGGGAGGTATAGCAATCAGCCCCAGCATTTT. The gene calls are TRBV10-3 and TRBJ1-5; D may be TRBD1 (5 bases). Germline V gene data show CDR1 as ENHRY and CDR2 as SYGVKD. The V and J ends lost 11 bases and 0 bases respectively, with 17 bases between them. The CDR3 loop spans 15 amino acids.

The chain recombines TRBV24-1 with TRBJ2-4, with D tentatively TRBD1 (6 bases). This CDR3 is built from 14 residues. Looked up from germline, CDR1 is KGHDR and CDR2 is SFDVKD. Trimming shortened V by 3 bases and J by 4 bases, and 9 bases separated the two germline ends. The CDR3 spells CATSDGQGKNIQYF. CDR3 DNA sequence: TGTGCCACCAGTGATGGCCAGGGGAAAAACATTCAGTACTTC.

The rearrangement links TRBV9 to TRBJ1-5, with TRBD1 matching 7 bases. Germline CDR1 is SGDLS and CDR2 is YYNGEE. J was trimmed by 4 bases and V by 4 bases; bases with no gene match: 8. The CDR3 contains 15 residues. The CDR3 DNA is TGTGCCAGCAGCCAAGGGGGCAGCCCAAATCAGCCCCAGCATTTT. Protein product: CASSQGGSPNQPQHF.